This TCR beta chain was recorded in a study of shared clonotypes between healthy human individuals. Looked up from germline, CDR1 is MNHNY and CDR2 is SVGAGI (reference sequence). The CDR3 is 15 amino acids. The naive CD8 population came from CD45RO-negative cells selected for CCR7, without terminally differentiated effector memory CD45RA+ cells. The method was immunoSEQ multiplex PCR; TCRdb's version includes in-frame clones alone and lacks a portion of them. The sample carries around 1.9 million clones, approximately 92% recorded once. The rearrangement joins TRBV6-6 to TRBJ2-5; perhaps TRBD1 as D (6 bases). The J call may be faulty, since TRBJ2-7 better matches the DNA end. Input material: naive CD8+ T cells from PBMCs. This TCR was sampled from a man younger than 35 in good health. Some clones in this sample may be carry-over from other donors' samples. CDR3 DNA: TGTGCCAGCAGTTACAACCCGGACAGCACCTACGAGCAGTACTTC. Its protein is CASSYNPDSTYEQYF.